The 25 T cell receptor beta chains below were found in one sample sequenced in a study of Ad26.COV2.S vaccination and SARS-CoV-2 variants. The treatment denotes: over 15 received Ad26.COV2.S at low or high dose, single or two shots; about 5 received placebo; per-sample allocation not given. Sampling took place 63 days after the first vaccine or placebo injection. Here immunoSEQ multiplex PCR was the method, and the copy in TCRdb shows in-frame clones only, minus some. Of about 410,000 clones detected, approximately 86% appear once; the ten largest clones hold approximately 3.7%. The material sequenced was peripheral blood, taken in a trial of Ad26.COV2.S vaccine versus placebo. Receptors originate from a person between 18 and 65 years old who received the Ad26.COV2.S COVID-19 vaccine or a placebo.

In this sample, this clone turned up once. Written as DNA, the CDR3 is TGTGCCAGCAGCTTCAGTGGGACCAGCAATCAGCCCCAGCATTTT. Translation: CASSFSGTSNQPQHF. The chain uses TRBV7-2 and TRBJ1-5; D might be TRBD1 (5 bases). Germline CDR1 and CDR2: SGHTA and FQGNSA. CDR3 length: 15 amino acids. The V gene lost 3 bases and the J gene lost 1 base, with 10 bases spanning the gap.

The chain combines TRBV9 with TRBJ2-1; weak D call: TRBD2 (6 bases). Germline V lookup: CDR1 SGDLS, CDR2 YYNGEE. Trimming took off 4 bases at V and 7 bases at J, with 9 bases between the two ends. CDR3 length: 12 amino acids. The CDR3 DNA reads TGTGCCAGCAGCCCCGGGGGAAATGAGCAGTTCTTC. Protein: CASSPGGNEQFF.

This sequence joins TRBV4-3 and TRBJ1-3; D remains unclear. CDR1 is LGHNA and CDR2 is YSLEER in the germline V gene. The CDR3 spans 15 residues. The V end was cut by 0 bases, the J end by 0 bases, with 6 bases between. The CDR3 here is CASSQDSASGNTIYF. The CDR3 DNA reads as TGCGCCAGCAGCCAAGATTCGGCCTCTGGAAACACCATATATTTT.

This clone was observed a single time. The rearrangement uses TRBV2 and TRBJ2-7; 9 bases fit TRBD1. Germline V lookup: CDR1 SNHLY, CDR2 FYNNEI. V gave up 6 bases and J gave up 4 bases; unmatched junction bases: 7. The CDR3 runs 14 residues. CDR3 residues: CASRRTGEGYEQYF. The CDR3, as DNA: TGTGCCAGCAGGAGGACAGGGGAGGGTTACGAGCAGTACTTC.

The DNA of the CDR3 is TGTGCCAGCAGTGACGGACAGGACTTTAATGAAAAACTGTTTTTT. As protein: CASSDGQDFNEKLFF. The chain combines TRBV25-1 with TRBJ1-4; 7 bases agree with TRBD1. The V gene's germline CDR1 is MGHDK and CDR2 SYGVNS. Trimming took 3 bases from V and 4 from J; bases not matched to a gene: 5. The length of the CDR3 is 15 residues.

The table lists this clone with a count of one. The CDR3 is CASSLAASGGSETQYF. In DNA, the CDR3 is TGTGCCAGCAGCTTGGCGGCTAGCGGGGGCTCAGAGACCCAGTACTTC. The J gene is TRBJ2-5, the V gene TRBV5-6, with TRBD2 identical over 10 bases. Germline-derived CDR1 and CDR2 are SGHDT and YYEEEE. The CDR3 is 16 amino acids. V gave up 0 bases and J gave up 4 bases; unmatched junction bases: 6.

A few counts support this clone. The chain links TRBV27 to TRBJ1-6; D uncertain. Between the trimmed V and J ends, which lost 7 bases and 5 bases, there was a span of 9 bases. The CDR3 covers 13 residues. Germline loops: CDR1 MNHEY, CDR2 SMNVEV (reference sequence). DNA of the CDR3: TGTGCCAGCATGGACCAGGATAATTCACCCCTCCACTTT. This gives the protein CASMDQDNSPLHF.

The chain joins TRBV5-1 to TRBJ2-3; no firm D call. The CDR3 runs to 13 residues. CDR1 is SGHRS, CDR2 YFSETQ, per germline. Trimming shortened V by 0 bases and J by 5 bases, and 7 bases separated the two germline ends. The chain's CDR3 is CASSLEWEDTQYF. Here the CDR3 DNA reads TGCGCCAGCAGCTTGGAGTGGGAAGATACGCAGTATTTT.

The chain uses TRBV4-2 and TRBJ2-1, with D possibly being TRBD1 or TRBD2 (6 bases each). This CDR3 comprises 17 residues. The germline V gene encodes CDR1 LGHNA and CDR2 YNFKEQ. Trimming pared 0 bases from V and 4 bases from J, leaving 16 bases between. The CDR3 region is CASSQDILAGTYNEQFF. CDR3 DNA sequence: TGTGCCAGCAGCCAAGATATTTTGGCGGGGACATACAATGAGCAGTTCTTC.

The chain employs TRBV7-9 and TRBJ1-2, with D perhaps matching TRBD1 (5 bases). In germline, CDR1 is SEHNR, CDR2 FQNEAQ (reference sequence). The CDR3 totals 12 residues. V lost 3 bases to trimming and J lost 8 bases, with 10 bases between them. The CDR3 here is CASSLTPGGYTF. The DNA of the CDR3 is TGTGCCAGCAGCTTGACCCCAGGGGGCTACACCTTC.

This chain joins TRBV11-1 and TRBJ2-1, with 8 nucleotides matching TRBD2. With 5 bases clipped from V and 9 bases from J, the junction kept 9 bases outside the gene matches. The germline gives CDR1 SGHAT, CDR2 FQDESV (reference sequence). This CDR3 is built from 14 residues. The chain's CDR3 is CASSAPGLGGEQFF. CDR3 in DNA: TGTGCCAGCAGCGCTCCGGGACTAGGGGGTGAGCAGTTCTTC.

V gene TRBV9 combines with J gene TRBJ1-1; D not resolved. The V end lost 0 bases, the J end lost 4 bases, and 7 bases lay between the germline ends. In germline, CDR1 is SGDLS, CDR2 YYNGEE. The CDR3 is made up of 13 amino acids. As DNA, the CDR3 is TGTGCCAGCAGCGTAGAATCGGGCACTGAAGCTTTCTTT. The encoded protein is CASSVESGTEAFF.

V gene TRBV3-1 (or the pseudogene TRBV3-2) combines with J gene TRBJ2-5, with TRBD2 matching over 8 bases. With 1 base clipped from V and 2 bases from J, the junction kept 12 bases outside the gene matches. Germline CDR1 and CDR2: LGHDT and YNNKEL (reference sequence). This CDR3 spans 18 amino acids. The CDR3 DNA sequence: TGTGCCAGCAGCCAAGGGGCGGCGAGCGGGAGACCTCAAGAGACCCAGTACTTC. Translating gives CASSQGAASGRPQETQYF.

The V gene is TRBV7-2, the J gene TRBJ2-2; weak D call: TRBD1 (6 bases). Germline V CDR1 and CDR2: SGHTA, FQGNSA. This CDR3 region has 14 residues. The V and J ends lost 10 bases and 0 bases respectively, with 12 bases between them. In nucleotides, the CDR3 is TGTGCCAACGAGGGGGTAGCGAACACCGGGGAGCTGTTTTTT. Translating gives CANEGVANTGELFF.

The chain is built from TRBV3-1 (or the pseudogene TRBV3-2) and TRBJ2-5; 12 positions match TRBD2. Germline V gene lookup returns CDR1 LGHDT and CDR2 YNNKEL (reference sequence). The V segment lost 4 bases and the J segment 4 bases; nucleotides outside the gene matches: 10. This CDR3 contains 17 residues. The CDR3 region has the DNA TGTGCCAGCAGCCGATTGACTAGCGGGGGAAGGAGAGAGACCCAGTACTTC. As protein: CASSRLTSGGRRETQYF.

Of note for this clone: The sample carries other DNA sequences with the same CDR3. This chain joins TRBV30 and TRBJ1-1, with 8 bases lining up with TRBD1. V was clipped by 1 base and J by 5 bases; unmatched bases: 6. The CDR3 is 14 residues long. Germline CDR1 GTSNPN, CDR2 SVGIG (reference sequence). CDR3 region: CAWSARGPGTEAFF. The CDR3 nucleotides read TGTGCCTGGAGTGCCAGGGGGCCTGGGACTGAAGCTTTCTTT.

The CDR3 loop is CASSPWTSTDTQYF. CDR3 nucleotide sequence: TGTGCCAGCAGCCCCTGGACTAGCACAGATACGCAGTATTTT. The chain is built from TRBV7-2 and TRBJ2-3; D might be TRBD2 (5 bases). V gave up 5 bases and J gave up 0 bases, with 9 bases separating them. Looked up from germline, CDR1 is SGHTA and CDR2 is FQGNSA. There are 14 residues in the CDR3.

CDR3 in DNA: TGTGCCAGCAGCCGCGAGGGGGCTGGTGAAAAACTGTTTTTT. Its protein product is CASSREGAGEKLFF. The rearrangement uses TRBV4-2 and TRBJ1-4; 7 bases map to TRBD1. With V trimmed by 4 bases and J by 7 bases, 6 bases remained unmatched. Looked up from germline, CDR1 is LGHNA and CDR2 is YNFKEQ. CDR3 length equals 14 residues.

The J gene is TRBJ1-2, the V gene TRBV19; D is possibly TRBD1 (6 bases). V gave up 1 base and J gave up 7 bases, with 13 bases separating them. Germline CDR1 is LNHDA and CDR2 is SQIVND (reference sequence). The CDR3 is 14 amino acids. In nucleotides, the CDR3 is TGTGCCAGTAGTATAGCCCAGGGGCAAGGTGGCTACACCTTC. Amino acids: CASSIAQGQGGYTF.

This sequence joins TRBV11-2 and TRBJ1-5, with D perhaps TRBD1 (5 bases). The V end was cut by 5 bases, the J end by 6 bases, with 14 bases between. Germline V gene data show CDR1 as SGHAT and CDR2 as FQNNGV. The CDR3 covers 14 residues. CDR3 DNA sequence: TGTGCCAGCAGCCCCGGAGGCGGGGGTCAGCCCCAGCATTTT. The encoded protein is CASSPGGGGQPQHF.

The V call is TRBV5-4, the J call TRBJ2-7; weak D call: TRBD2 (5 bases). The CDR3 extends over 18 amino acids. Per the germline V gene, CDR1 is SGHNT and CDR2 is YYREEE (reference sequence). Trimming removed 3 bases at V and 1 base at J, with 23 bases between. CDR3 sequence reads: CASSSAPPGSMTSYEQYF. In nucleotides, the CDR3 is TGTGCCAGCAGCTCTGCCCCACCGGGAAGCATGACTTCCTACGAGCAGTACTTC.

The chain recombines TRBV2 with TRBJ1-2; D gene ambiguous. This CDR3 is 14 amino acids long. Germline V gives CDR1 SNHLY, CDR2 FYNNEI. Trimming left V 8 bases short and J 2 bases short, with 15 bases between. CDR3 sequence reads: CASSQRTVNYGYTF. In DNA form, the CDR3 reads TGTGCCAGCTCCCAAAGGACGGTCAACTATGGCTACACCTTC.

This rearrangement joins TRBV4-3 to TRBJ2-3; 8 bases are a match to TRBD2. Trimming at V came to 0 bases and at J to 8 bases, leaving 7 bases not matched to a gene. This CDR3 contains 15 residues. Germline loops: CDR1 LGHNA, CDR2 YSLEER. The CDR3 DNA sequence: TGCGCCAGCAGCCAAGACGGGACTAGTGTTAGTACGCAGTATTTT. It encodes CASSQDGTSVSTQYF.

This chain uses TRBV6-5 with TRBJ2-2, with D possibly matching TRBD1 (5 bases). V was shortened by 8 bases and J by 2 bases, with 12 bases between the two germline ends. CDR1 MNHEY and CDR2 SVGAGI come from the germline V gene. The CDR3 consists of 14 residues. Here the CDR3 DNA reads TGTGCCAGCCTAAGACAGTATAACACCGGGGAGCTGTTTTTT. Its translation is CASLRQYNTGELFF.

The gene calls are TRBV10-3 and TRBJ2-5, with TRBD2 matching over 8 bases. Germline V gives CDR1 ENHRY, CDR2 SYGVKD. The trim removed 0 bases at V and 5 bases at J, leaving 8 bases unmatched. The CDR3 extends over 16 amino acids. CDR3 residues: CAISESGLGAGETQYF. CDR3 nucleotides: TGTGCCATCAGTGAGTCGGGACTAGGGGCTGGGGAGACCCAGTACTTC.